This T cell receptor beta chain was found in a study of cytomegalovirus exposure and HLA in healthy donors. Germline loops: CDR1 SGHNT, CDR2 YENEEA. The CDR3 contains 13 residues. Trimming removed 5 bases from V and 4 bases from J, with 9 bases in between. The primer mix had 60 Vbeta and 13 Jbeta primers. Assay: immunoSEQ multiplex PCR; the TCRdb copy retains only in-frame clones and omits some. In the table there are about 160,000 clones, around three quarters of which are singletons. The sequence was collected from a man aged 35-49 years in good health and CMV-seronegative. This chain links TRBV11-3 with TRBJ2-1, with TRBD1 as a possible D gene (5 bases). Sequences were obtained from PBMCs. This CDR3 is CASSTDSYNEQFF. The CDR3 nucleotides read TGTGCCAGCAGCACCGACAGTTACAATGAGCAGTTCTTC.